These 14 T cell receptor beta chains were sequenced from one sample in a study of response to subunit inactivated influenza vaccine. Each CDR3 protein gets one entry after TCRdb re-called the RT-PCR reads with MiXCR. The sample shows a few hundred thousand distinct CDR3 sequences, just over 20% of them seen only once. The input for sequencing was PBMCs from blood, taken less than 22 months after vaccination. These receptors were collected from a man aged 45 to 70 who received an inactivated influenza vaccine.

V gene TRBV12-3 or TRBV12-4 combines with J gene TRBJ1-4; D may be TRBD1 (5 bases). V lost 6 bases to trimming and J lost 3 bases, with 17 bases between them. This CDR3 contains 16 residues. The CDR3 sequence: CASSLVMGGSNEKLFF. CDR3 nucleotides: TGTGCCAGCAGCCTCGTGATGGGGGGGTCTAATGAAAAACTGTTTTTT.

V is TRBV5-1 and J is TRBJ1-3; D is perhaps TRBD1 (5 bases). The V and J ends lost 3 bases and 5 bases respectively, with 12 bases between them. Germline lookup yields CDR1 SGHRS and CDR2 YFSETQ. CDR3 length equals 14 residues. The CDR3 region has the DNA TGCGCCAGCAGCTCGGGACTGCGAAGAAACACCATATATTTT. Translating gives CASSSGLRRNTIYF.

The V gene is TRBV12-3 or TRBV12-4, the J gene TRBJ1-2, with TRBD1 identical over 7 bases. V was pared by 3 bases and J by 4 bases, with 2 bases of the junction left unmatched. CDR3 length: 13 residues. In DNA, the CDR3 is TGTGCCAGCAGTTTCCGGGACAGCTATGGCTACACCTTC. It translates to CASSFRDSYGYTF.

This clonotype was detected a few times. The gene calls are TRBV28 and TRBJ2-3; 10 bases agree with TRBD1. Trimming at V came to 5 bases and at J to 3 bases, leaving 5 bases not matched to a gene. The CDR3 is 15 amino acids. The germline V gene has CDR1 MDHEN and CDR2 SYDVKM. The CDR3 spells CASSRDRGRTDTQYF. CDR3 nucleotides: TGTGCCAGCAGTCGGGACAGGGGTAGGACAGATACGCAGTATTTT.

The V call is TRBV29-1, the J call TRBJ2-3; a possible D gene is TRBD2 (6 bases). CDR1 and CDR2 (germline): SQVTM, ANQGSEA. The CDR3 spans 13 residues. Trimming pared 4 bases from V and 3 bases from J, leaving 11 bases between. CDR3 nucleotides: TGCAGCGTTGGGCGGGGAAGGACAGATACGCAGTATTTT. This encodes CSVGRGRTDTQYF.

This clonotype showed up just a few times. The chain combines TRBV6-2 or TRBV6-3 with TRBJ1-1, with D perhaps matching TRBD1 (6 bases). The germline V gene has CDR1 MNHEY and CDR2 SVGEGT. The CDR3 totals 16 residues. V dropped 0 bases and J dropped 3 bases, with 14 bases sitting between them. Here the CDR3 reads CASSYSTWGRDTEAFF. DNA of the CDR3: TGTGCCAGCAGTTACTCGACTTGGGGGCGAGACACTGAAGCTTTCTTT.

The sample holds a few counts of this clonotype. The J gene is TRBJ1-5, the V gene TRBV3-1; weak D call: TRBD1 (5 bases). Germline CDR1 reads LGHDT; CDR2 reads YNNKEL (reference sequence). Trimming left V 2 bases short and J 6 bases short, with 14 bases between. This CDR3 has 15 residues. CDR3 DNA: TGTGCCAGCAGCCAAACAGGAGGTGGGCGTCAGCCCCAGCATTTT. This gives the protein CASSQTGGGRQPQHF.

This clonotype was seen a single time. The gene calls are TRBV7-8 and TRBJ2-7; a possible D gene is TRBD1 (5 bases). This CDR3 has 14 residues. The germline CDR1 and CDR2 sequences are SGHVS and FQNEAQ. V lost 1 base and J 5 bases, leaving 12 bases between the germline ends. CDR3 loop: CASSLVQGLHEQYF. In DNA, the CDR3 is TGTGCCAGCAGCTTAGTCCAGGGCCTCCACGAGCAGTACTTC.

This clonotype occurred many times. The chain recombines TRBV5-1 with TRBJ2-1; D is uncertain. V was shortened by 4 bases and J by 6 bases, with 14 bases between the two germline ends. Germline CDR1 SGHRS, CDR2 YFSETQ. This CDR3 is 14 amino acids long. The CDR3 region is CASSPQAASNEQFF. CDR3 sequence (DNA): TGCGCCAGCAGCCCGCAGGCAGCTTCCAATGAGCAGTTCTTC. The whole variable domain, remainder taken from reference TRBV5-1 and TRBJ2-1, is KAGVTQTPRYLIKTRGQQVTLSCSPISGHRSVSWYQQTPGQGLQFLFEYFSETQRNKGNFPGRFSGRQFSNSRSEMNVSTLELGDSALYLCASSPQAASNEQFFGPGTRLTVL.

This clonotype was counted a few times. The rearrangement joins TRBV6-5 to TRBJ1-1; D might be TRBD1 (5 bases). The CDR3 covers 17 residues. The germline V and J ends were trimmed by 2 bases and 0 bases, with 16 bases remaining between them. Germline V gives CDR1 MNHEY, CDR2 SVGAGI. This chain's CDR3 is CASSYTGTLTMNTEAFF. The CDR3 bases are TGTGCCAGCAGTTACACCGGGACGCTTACGATGAACACTGAAGCTTTCTTT.

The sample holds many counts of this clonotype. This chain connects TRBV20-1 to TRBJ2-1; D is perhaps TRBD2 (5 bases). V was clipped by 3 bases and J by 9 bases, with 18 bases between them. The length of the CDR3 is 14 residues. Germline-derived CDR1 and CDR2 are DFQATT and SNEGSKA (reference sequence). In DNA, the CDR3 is TGCAGTGCTAGTAGGTCGTCTAGCTCGTTTGAGCAGTTCTTC. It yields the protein CSASRSSSSFEQFF.

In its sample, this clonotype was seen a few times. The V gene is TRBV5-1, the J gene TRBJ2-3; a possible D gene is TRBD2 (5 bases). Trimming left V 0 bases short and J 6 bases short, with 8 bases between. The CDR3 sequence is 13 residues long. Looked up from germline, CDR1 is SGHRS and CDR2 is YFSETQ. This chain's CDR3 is CASSLDWEDTQYF. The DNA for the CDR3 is TGCGCCAGCAGCTTGGACTGGGAGGATACGCAGTATTTT.

CDR3 region: CASSFRTGHQPQHF. CDR3 bases: TGTGCCAGCAGCTTTCGGACAGGACATCAGCCCCAGCATTTT. This rearrangement joins TRBV12-3 or TRBV12-4 to TRBJ1-5; 7 nucleotides match TRBD1. The CDR3 extends over 14 amino acids. After removal of 6 bases from V and 5 bases from J, the junction contained 7 bases not matched to a gene.

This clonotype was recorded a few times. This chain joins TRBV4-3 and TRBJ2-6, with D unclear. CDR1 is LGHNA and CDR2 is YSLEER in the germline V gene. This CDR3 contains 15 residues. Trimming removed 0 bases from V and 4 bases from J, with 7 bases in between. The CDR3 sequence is CASSQESRGANVLTF. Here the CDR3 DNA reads TGCGCCAGCAGCCAAGAGTCGCGCGGGGCCAACGTCCTGACTTTC.